This passage covers 2 T cell receptor beta chains from one sample sequenced in a study of regulatory T cells in long-lasting Graves disease. Arm-PCR of CDR3 regions and iRepertoire HTBI primers were the basis on which TCR beta libraries were built. TCRdb re-derived calls from the multiplex PCR reads in MiXCR, one entry per CDR3 protein. The repertoire consists of 400,000 to 500,000 distinct CDR3 sequences, with about 15% occurring once and the leading ten covering about 10%. Indicated time point: newly diagnosed GD, antithyroid drugs for less than 3 months. The TCR library was prepared using RNA isolated from PBMCs. These sequences were also reported in another study, on T cells in Graves' hyperthyroidism and ophthalmopathy.

Specimen: peripheral blood mononuclear cells (PBMCs), collected at new diagnosis, from a patient treated with antithyroid drugs. The receptors come from a woman in her twenties or thirties with Graves disease.

In this sample, this clonotype turned up many times. This rearrangement joins TRBV29-1 to TRBJ1-1, with D possibly being TRBD1 (5 bases). The CDR3 has 13 amino acids. With 6 bases removed from V and 0 bases from J, the gap between germline ends came to 11 bases. Germline V lookup: CDR1 SQVTM, CDR2 ANQGSEA. DNA of the CDR3: TGCAGCGTCGCCCTAGGGGTGAACACTGAAGCTTTCTTT. This encodes CSVALGVNTEAFF.

CDR3 sequence reads: CASSLDGLAGNTIYF. The CDR3, as DNA: TGCGCCAGCAGCTTGGATGGCTTGGCTGGAAACACCATATATTTT. V usage is TRBV5-1 and J usage is TRBJ1-3; no clear D gene. The CDR3 has 15 amino acids. The germline V gene has CDR1 SGHRS and CDR2 YFSETQ. Deletions cut 0 bases from V and 2 bases from J, with 9 bases between.